The clone carrying this TCR beta chain was detected many times. The library targeted TCRbeta and was prepared with unique molecular identifiers. One entry per CDR3 protein, called by TCRdb with MiXCR from the PCR reads. The sample comprises 230,000 or so distinct CDR3 sequences, approximately 9.7% of which are singletons, and roughly 5.1% rests with the top ten. The data derive from a study of T-cell reconstitution after alpha-beta-depleted transplantation in children. Germline CDR1 is SGHTA and CDR2 is FQGTGA. V dropped 2 bases and J dropped 2; count of bases not matched to a gene: 6. The CDR3 spans 17 residues.

The gene calls are TRBV7-3 and TRBJ2-4; 10 bases match TRBD2. Sequences were derived from PBMCs from the stem cell graft donor, sampled from the stem cell graft. This TCR was recovered from a human donor who donated a stem cell graft to a child with SCID. The CDR3 DNA is TGTGCCAGCAGCTTAGGAAGCGGGGGGGCCCCCAAAAACATTCAGTACTTC. This encodes CASSLGSGGAPKNIQYF.